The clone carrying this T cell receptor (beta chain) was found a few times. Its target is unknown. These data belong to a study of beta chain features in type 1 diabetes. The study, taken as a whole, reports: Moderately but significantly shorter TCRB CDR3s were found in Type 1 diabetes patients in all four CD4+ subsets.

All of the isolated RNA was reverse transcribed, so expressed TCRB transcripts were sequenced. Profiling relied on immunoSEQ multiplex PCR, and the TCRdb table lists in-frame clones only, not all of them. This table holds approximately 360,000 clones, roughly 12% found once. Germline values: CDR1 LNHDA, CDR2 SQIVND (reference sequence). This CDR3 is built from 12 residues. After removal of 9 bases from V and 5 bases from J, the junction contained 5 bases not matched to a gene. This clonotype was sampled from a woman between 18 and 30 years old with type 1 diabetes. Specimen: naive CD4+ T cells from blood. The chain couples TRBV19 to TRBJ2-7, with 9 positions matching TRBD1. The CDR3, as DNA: TGTGCCAGCGGGACAGGGTCCCACGAGCAGTACTTC. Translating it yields CASGTGSHEQYF. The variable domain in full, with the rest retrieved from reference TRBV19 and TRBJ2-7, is DGGITQSPKYLFRKEGQNVTLSCEQNLNHDAMYWYRQDPGQGLRLIYYSQIVNDFQKGDIAEGYSVSREKKESFPLTVTSAQKNPTAFYLCASGTGSHEQYFGPGTRLTVT.